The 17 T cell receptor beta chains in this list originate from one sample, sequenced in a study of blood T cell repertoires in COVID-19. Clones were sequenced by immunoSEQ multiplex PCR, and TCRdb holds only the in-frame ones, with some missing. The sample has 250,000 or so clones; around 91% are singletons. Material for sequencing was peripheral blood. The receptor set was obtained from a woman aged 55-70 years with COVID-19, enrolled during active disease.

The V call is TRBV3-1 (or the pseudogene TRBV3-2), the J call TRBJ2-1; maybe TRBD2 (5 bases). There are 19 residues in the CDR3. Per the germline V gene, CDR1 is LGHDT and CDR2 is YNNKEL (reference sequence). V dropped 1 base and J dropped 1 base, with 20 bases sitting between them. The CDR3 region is CASSQVVNWRGLSYNEQFF. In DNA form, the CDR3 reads TGTGCCAGCAGCCAAGTCGTTAATTGGAGAGGACTTTCCTACAATGAGCAGTTCTTC.

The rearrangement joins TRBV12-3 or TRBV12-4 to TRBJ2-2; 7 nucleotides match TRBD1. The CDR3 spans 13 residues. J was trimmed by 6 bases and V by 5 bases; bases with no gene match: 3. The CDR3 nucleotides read TGTGCCAGCAGTCTACAGGGGCCCGGGGAGCTGTTTTTT. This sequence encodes CASSLQGPGELFF.

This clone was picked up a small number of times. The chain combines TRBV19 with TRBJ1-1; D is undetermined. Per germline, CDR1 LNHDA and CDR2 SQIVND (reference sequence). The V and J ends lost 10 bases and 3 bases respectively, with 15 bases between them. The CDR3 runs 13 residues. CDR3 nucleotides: TGTGCCACCCGACTTGGCGGCTACACTGAAGCTTTCTTT. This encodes CATRLGGYTEAFF.

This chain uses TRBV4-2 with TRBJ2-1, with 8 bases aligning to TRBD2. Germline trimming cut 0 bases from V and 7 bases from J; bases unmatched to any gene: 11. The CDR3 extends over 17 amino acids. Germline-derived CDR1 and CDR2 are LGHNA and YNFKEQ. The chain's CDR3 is CASSQDNTGGPFNEQFF. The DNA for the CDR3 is TGTGCCAGCAGCCAAGATAATACGGGGGGGCCGTTTAATGAGCAGTTCTTC.

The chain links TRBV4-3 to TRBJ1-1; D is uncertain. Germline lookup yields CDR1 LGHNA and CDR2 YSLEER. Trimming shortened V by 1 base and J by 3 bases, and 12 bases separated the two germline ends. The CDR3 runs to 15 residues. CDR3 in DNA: TGCGCCAGCAGCCAAGCGCGGGGTTTGGACACTGAAGCTTTCTTT. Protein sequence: CASSQARGLDTEAFF.

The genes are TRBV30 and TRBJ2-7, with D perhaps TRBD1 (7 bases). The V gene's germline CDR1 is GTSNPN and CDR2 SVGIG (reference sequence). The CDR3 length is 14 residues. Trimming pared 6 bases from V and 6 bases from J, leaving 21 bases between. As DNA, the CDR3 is TGTGCCTGCTCTGCGGGACAGAGGGTCGGCGAGCAGTACTTC. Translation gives CACSAGQRVGEQYF.

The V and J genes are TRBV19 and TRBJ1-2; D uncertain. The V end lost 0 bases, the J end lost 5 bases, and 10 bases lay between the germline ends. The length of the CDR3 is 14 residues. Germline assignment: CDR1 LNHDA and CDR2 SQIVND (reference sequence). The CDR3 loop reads CASSIDRGPYGYTF. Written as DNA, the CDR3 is TGTGCCAGTAGTATAGATAGAGGCCCGTATGGCTACACCTTC.

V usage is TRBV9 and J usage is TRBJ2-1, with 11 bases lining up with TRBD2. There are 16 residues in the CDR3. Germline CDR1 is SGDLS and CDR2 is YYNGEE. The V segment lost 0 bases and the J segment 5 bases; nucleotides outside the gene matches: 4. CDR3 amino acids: CASSVGLTSGDNEQFF. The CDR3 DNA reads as TGTGCCAGCAGCGTAGGCCTGACTAGCGGGGACAATGAGCAGTTCTTC.

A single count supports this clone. The CDR3 nucleotides are TGTGCCAGCTCACCGCGGACAACCACGGGAAACACCATATATTTT. Encoded protein: CASSPRTTTGNTIYF. This rearrangement joins TRBV18 to TRBJ1-3, with D maybe TRBD1 (5 bases). In germline, CDR1 is KGHSH, CDR2 LQKENI. This CDR3 contains 15 residues. V shed 3 bases and J shed 4 bases, with 13 bases lying between them.

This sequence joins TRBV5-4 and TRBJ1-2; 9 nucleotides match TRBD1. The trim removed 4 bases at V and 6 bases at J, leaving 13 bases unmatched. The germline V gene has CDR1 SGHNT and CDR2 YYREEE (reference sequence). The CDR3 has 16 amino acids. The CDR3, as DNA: TGTGCCAGCAGCCCGGGGACAGGGCGCCAGAGTGATGGCTACACCTTC. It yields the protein CASSPGTGRQSDGYTF.

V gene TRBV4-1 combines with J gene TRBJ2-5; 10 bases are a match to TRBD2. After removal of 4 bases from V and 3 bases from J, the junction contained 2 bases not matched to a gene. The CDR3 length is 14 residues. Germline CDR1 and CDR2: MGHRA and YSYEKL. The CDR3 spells CASSPGLAEETQYF. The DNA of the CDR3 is TGCGCCAGCAGCCCCGGACTAGCGGAAGAGACCCAGTACTTC.

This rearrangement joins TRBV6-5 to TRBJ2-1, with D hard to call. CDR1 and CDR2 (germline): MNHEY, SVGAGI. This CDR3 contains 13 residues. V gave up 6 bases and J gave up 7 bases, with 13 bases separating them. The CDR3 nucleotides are TGTGCCAGCAGGTTTAACGTAGAGAATGAGCAGTTCTTC. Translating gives CASRFNVENEQFF.

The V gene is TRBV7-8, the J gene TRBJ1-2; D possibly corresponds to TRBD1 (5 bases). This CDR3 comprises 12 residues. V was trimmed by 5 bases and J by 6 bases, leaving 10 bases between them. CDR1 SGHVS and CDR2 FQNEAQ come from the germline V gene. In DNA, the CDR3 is TGTGCCAGCAGCCTTAGGGGAAATGGCTACACCTTC. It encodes CASSLRGNGYTF.

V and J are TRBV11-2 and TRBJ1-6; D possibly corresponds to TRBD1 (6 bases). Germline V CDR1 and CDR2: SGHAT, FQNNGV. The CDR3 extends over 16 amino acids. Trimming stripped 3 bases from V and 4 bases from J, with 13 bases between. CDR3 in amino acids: CASSFEGEIYNSPLHF. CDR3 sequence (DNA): TGTGCCAGCAGCTTTGAGGGGGAAATTTATAATTCACCCCTCCACTTT.

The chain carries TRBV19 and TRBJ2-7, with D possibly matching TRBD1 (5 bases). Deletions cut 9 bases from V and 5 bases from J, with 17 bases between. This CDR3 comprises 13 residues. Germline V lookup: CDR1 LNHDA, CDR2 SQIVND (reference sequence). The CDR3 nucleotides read TGTGCCAGCGCCCTAGGGGCGGCAAACGAGCAGTACTTC. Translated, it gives CASALGAANEQYF.

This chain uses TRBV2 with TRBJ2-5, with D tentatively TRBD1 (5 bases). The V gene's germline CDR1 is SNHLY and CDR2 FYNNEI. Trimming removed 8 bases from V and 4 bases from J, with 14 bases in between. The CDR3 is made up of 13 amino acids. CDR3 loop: CASHPDILETQYF. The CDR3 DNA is TGTGCCAGCCACCCGGACATTTTAGAGACCCAGTACTTC.

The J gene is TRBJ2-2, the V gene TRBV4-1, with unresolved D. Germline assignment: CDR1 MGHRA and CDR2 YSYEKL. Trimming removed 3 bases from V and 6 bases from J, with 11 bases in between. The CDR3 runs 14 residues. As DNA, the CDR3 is TGCGCCAGCAGCCACGAAAGACACGCCGGGGAGCTGTTTTTT. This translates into CASSHERHAGELFF.